The sample holds a few counts of the clone carrying this T cell receptor beta chain. Antigen specificity is unknown. 5'RACE primed from the constant segment yielded TCR alpha and TCR beta cDNA libraries bearing sample barcodes and UMIs. One entry per CDR3 protein, called by TCRdb with MiXCR from the 5' RACE reads. The sample carries 350,000 or so distinct CDR3 sequences, 13% recorded once. The sample is drawn from a study of T-cell memory formation after mild COVID-19. Whole-study results and caveats: Memory from before infection featured some responding clones, which suggests cross-reactive memory joined.

Germline CDR1 reads SQVTM; CDR2 reads ANQGSEA. CDR3 size: 14 residues. Trimming took 7 bases from V and 2 from J; bases not matched to a gene: 11. J is TRBJ2-7 and V is TRBV29-1, with 7 positions matching TRBD1. Sequencing input: PBMCs or a T cell subset sorted from them (not recorded which). The sequence was obtained from a man between 18 and 29 years old who had mild COVID-19 (a few samples of this study predate the infection). Cell type and time point are not known. The CDR3 loop is CSGLIGTATYEQYF. Written as DNA, the CDR3 is TGCAGCGGGCTAATCGGGACAGCGACCTACGAGCAGTACTTC.